The present TCR beta chain was sequenced within a study of blood T cell repertoires in COVID-19. The CDR3 consists of 16 residues. Germline CDR1 MNHNS, CDR2 SASEGT. With 2 bases removed from V and 0 bases from J, the gap between germline ends came to 11 bases. Authors' processing steps: Using reference gene primer amplification, nucleated cell counts were estimated. Here immunoSEQ multiplex PCR was the method, and the copy in TCRdb shows in-frame clones only, minus some. That table furnishes V, J and clone size, whereas the DNA furnished D and trimming. The sample records hundreds of thousands of clones, 85% to 90% being singletons.

The chain joins TRBV6-1 to TRBJ1-5; D not resolved. This TCR was recovered from a woman aged 25 to 39 with acute or convalescent COVID-19. The sequenced sample was peripheral blood. This chain's CDR3 is CASSEWAVDSNQPQHF. The CDR3 DNA sequence: TGTGCCAGCAGTGAATGGGCAGTTGATAGCAATCAGCCCCAGCATTTT.